The clone carrying this T cell receptor (beta chain) has a handful of counts. As every portion of the isolated RNA was reverse transcribed, the sequencing read expressed TCRB transcripts. TCRdb's copy holds only in-frame clones and misses some; the assay was immunoSEQ multiplex PCR. The sample shows fewer than 900,000 clones, 17% of them seen only once. The sample comes from a study of beta chain features in type 1 diabetes. V was pared by 0 bases and J by 5 bases, with 11 bases between. This CDR3 is built from 15 residues. Germline lookup yields CDR1 SGHRS and CDR2 YFSETQ. Sequenced sample: naive CD4+ T cells from blood. The receptor's source is a woman younger than 35 in good health. V is TRBV5-1 and J is TRBJ2-2, with D uncertain. CDR3 region: CASSLAFLGTGELFF. The CDR3 DNA follows: TGCGCCAGCAGCTTGGCGTTCTTGGGTACCGGGGAGCTGTTTTTT.